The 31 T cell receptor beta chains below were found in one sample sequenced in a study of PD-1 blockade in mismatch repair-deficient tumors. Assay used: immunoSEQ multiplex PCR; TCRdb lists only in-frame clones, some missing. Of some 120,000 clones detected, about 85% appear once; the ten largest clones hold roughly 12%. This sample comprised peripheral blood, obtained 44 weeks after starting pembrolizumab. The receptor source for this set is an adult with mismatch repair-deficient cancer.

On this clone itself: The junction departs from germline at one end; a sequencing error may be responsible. CDR3 nucleotide sequence: TGTGCCAGCAGCTTGGGCAAGCGGAAGGCTTTT. This translates into CASSLGKRKAF. J is TRBJ1-4 and V is TRBV5-6; D is uncertain. Germline V gives CDR1 SGHDT, CDR2 YYEEEE. This CDR3 spans 11 amino acids.

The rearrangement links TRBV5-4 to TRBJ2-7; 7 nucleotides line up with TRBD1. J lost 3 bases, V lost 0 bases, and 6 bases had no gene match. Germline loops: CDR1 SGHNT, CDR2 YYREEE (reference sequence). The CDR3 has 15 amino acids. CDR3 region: CASSLAPTGSYEQYF. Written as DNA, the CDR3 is TGTGCCAGCAGCTTGGCTCCGACAGGGAGCTACGAGCAGTACTTC.

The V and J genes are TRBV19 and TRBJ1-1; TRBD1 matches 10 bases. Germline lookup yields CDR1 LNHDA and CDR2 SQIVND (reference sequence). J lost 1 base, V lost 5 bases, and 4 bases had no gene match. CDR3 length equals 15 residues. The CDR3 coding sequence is TGTGCCAGTAGTCGTCGACAGGGGGCGAACACTGAAGCTTTCTTT. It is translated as CASSRRQGANTEAFF. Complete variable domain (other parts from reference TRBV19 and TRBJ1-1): DGGITQSPKYLFRKEGQNVTLSCEQNLNHDAMYWYRQDPGQGLRLIYYSQIVNDFQKGDIAEGYSVSREKKESFPLTVTSAQKNPTAFYLCASSRRQGANTEAFFGQGTRLTVV.

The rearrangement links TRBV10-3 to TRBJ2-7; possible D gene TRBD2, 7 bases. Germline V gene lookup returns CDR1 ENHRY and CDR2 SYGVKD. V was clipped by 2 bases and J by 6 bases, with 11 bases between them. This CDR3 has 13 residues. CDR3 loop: CAISENREGEQYF. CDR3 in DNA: TGTGCCATCAGTGAGAACAGGGAGGGCGAGCAGTACTTC.

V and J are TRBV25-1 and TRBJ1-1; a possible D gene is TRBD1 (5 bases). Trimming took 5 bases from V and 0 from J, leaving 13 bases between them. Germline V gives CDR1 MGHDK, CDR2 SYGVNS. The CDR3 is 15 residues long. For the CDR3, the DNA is TGTGCCAGCAGTCGCCTGGGAGGGGTGAACACTGAAGCTTTCTTT. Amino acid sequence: CASSRLGGVNTEAFF.

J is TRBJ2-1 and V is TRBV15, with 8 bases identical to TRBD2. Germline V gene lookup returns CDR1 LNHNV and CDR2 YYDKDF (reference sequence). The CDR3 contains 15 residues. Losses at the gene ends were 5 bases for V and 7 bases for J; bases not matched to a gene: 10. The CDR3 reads CATSLWREVENEQFF. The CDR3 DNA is TGTGCCACCAGCCTCTGGCGGGAGGTGGAAAATGAGCAGTTCTTC.

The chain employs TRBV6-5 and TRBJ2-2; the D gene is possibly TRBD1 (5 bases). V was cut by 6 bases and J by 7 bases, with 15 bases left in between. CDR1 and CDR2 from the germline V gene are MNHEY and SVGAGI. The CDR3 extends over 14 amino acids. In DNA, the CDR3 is TGTGCCAGCAGCCGCAGGGTGGAGATCGGGGAGCTGTTTTTT. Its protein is CASSRRVEIGELFF.

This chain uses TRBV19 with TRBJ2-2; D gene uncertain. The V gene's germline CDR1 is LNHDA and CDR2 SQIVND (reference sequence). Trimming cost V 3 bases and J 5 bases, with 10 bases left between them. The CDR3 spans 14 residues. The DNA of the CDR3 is TGTGCCAGTAGTATGCGCACATATACCGGGGAGCTGTTTTTT. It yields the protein CASSMRTYTGELFF.

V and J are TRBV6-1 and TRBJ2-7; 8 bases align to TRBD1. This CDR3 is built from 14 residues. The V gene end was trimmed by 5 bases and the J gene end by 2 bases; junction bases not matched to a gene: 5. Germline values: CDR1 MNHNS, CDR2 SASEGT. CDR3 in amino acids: CASSFQQGAYEQYF. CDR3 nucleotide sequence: TGTGCCAGCAGTTTTCAACAGGGGGCCTACGAGCAGTACTTC.

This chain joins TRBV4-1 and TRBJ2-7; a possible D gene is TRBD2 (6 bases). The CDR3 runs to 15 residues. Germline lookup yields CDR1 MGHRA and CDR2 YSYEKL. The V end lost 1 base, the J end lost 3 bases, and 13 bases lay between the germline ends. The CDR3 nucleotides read TGCGCCAGCAGCCAAGTTTCTAGCGAGGGCTACGAGCAGTACTTC. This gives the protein CASSQVSSEGYEQYF.

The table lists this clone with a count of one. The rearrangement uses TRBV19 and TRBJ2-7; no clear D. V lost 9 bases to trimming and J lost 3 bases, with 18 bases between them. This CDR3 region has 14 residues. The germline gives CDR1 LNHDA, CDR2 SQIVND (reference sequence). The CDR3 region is CASQLTGRGYEQYF. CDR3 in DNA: TGTGCCAGCCAATTGACCGGACGAGGCTACGAGCAGTACTTC.

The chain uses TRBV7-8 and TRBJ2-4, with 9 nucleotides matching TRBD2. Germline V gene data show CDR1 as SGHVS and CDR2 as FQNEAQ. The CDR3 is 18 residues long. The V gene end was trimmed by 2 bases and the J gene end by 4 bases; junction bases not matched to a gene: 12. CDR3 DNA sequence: TGTGCCAGCAGCTTATTGGCGGGGAATAGCGGGAGTAAAAACATTCAGTACTTC. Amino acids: CASSLLAGNSGSKNIQYF.

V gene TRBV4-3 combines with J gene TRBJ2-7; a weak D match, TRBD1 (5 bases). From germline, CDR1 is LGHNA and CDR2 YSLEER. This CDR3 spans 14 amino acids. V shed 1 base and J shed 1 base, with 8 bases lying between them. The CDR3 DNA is TGCGCCAGCAGCCAAGGCCGACAGTCCTACGAGCAGTACTTC. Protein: CASSQGRQSYEQYF.

Written as DNA, the CDR3 is TGCGCCAGCAGCCCCCGACTAGCTGCGGTTTACAATGAGCAGTTCTTC. This gives the protein CASSPRLAAVYNEQFF. V usage is TRBV4-1 and J usage is TRBJ2-1; 7 nucleotides match TRBD2. Germline values: CDR1 MGHRA, CDR2 YSYEKL. Losses at the gene ends were 4 bases for V and 4 bases for J; bases not matched to a gene: 10. The CDR3 extends over 16 amino acids.

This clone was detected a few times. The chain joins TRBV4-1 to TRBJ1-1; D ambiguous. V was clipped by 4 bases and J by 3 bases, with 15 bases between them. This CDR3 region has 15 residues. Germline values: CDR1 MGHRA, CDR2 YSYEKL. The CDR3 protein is CASSLGRSADTEAFF. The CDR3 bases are TGCGCCAGCAGCCTGGGTCGCAGTGCAGACACTGAAGCTTTCTTT.

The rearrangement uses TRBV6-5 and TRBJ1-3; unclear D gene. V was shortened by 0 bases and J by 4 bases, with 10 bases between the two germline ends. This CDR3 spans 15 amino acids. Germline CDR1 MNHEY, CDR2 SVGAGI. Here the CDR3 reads CASSYSNREGNTIYF. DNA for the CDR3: TGTGCCAGCAGTTACTCGAATCGGGAGGGAAACACCATATATTTT.

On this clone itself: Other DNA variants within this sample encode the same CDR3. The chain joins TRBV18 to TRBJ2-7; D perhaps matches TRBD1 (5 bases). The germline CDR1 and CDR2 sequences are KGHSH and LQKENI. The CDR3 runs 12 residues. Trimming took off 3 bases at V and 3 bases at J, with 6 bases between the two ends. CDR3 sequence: CASSPDSYEQYF. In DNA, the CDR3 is TGTGCCAGCTCACCCGACAGCTACGAGCAGTACTTC.

This chain's CDR3 is CASNPPGLGSYEQYF. CDR3 nucleotide sequence: TGCGCCAGCAACCCCCCCGGACTAGGCTCCTACGAGCAGTACTTC. The V call is TRBV10-1, the J call TRBJ2-7; 7 positions agree with TRBD2. CDR3 length equals 15 residues. J gave up 0 bases and V 7 bases, and 9 bases lay outside the gene matches. Germline CDR1 is WNHNN and CDR2 is SYGVQD (reference sequence).

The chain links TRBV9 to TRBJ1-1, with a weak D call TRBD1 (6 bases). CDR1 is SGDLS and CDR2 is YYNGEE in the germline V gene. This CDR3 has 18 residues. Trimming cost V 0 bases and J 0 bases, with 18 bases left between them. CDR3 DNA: TGTGCCAGCAGCGTAGGACAGGTCCCCGAAATGATGAACACTGAAGCTTTCTTT. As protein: CASSVGQVPEMMNTEAFF. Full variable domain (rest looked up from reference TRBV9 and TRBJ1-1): DSGVTQTPKHLITATGQRVTLRCSPRSGDLSVYWYQQSLDQGLQFLIQYYNGEERAKGNILERFSAQQFPDLHSELNLSSLELGDSALYFCASSVGQVPEMMNTEAFFGQGTRLTVV.

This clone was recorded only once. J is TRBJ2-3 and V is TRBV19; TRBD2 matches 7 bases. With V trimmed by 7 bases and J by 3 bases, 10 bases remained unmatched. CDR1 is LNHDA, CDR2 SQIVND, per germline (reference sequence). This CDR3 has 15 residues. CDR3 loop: CASKALGRETDTQYF. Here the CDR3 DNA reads TGTGCCAGTAAAGCCCTAGGGCGGGAGACAGATACGCAGTATTTT.

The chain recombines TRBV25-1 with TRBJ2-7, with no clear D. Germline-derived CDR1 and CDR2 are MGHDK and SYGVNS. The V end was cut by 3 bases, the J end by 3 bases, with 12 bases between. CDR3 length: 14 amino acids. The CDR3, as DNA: TGTGCCAGCAGTGACCGAGGCGAAGGCTACGAGCAGTACTTC. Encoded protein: CASSDRGEGYEQYF.

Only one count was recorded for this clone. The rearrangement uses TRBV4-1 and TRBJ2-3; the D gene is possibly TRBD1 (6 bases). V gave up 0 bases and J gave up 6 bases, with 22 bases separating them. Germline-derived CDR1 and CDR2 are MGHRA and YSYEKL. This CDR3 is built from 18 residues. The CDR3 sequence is CASSQDPTGLHPRDTQYF. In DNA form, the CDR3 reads TGCGCCAGCAGCCAAGACCCAACAGGGTTACACCCACGGGATACGCAGTATTTT.

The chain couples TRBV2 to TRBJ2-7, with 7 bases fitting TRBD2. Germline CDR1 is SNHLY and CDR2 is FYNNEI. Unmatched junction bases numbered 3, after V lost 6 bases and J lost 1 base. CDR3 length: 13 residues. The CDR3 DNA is TGTGCCAGCAGGCGGACTAGTTCCTACGAGCAGTACTTC. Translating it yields CASRRTSSYEQYF.

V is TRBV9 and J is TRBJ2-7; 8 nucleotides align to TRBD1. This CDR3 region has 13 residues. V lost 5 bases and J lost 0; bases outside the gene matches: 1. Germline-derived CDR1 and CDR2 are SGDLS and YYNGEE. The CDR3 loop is CASSGTGSYEQYF. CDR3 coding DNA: TGTGCCAGCAGTGGGACAGGCTCCTACGAGCAGTACTTC.

The CDR3 sequence is CASSRLASGRGRELFF. DNA of the CDR3: TGCGCCAGCAGCAGGTTGGCTAGCGGGCGCGGAAGGGAGCTGTTTTTT. The chain couples TRBV5-1 to TRBJ2-2, with 8 nucleotides matching TRBD2. The J segment lost 9 bases and the V segment lost 4 bases, leaving 14 bases of the junction unmatched. The CDR3 consists of 16 residues. Germline values: CDR1 SGHRS, CDR2 YFSETQ.

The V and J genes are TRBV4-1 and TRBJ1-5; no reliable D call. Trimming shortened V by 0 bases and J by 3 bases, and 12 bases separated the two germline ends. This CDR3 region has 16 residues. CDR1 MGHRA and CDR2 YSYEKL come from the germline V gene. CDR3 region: CASSQEEGVYNQPQHF. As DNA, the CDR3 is TGCGCCAGCAGCCAAGAGGAGGGAGTGTACAATCAGCCCCAGCATTTT.

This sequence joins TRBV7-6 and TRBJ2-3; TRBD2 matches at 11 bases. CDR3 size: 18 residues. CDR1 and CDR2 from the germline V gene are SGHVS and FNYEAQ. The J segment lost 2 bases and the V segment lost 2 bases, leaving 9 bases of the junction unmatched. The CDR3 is CASSLRTPSGRNTDTQYF. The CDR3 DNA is TGTGCCAGCAGCTTAAGGACGCCTAGCGGGAGGAACACAGATACGCAGTATTTT.

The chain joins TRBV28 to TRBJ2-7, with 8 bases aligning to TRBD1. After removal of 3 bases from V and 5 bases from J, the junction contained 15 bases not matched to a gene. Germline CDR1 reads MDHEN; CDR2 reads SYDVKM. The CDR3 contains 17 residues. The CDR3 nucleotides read TGTGCCAGCAGTTTCCCATACCCCGGACAGGGCCGCGACGAGCAGTACTTC. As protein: CASSFPYPGQGRDEQYF.

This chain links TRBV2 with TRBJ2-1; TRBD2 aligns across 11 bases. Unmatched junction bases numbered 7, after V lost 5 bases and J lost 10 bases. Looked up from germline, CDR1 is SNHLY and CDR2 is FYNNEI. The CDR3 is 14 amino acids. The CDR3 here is CASSLAGGLAEQFF. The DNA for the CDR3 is TGTGCCAGCAGTTTAGCGGGAGGGCTGGCCGAGCAGTTCTTC.

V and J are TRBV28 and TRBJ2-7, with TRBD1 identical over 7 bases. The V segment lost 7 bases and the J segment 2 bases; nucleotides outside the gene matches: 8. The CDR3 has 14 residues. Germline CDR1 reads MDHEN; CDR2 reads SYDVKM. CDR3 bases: TGTGCCAGCATCCCCGGGACAGCGACCTACGAGCAGTACTTC. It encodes CASIPGTATYEQYF.

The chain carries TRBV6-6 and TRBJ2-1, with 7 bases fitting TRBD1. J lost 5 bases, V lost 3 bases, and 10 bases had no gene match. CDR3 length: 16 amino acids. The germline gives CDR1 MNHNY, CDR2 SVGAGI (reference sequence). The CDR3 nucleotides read TGTGCCAGCAGTTATCCGCGACAGGGTCAGGACAATGAGCAGTTCTTC. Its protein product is CASSYPRQGQDNEQFF.